The rows below give T cell receptor beta chains drawn from one sample of a study of beta chain features in type 1 diabetes. Sequenced by immunoSEQ multiplex PCR; TCRdb stores in-frame clones only, minus some. This sample has approximately 730,000 clones, with under 15% found just once. Sequenced sample: naive CD4+ T cells from blood. All receptors derive from a man between 18 and 29 years old with type 1 diabetes. CDR3s include the opening cysteine and the closing phenylalanine or tryptophan. The D gene is left open where the match is weak. Part of the rows lack a size; the others show once, few, many or a class for expanded clones.

size	length	J	V	D	DNA	CDR3
-	13	TRBJ1-1	TRBV2	-	TGTGCCAGCAGCCCGGAGTGGAACACTGAAGCTTTCTTT	CASSPEWNTEAFF
-	13	TRBJ1-2	TRBV4-1	-	TGCGCCAGCAGCCAAGAGGGATTCGGAGGCTACACCTTC	CASSQEGFGGYTF
few	17	TRBJ2-1	TRBV7-2	-	TGTGCCAGCAGCTTAGGTACGGGCCAGAGCTCCTACAATGAGCAGTTCTTC	CASSLGTGQSSYNEQFF
few	16	TRBJ2-5	TRBV5-4	-	TGTGCCAGCAGTGACCCTACTAGTTTTCTAGGGGAGACCCAGTACTTC	CASSDPTSFLGETQYF
-	18	TRBJ1-5	TRBV7-8	TRBD1	TGTGCCAGCAGCTCTTCGACAGGGGGACTTTATAGCAATCAGCCCCAGCATTTT	CASSSSTGGLYSNQPQHF
-	12	TRBJ2-1	TRBV29-1	-	TGCAGCGCGACCCACTTCTATGGTGAGCAGTTCTTC	CSATHFYGEQFF
-	14	TRBJ1-1	TRBV5-1	-	TGCGCCAGCAGCGGTCAGGGACAAGACACTGAAGCTTTCTTT	CASSGQGQDTEAFF
few	16	TRBJ1-6	TRBV12-5	-	TGTGCTAGTGGTTTGGTACGCTTGGGCCCAAATTCACCCCTCCACTTT	CASGLVRLGPNSPLHF
-	16	TRBJ2-3	TRBV5-1	TRBD2	TGCGCCAGCAGCCATTGGGGGGGTCTAGGGACAGATACGCAGTATTTT	CASSHWGGLGTDTQYF
few	18	TRBJ2-6	TRBV4-1	-	TGCGCCAGCAGCCAAGAACTCTACGGGGCCTCTGGGGCCAACGTCCTGACTTTC	CASSQELYGASGANVLTF
-	16	TRBJ2-2	TRBV4-1	-	TGCGCCAGCAGCCGGGGTCCGCAAACGAACACCGGGGAGCTGTTTTTT	CASSRGPQTNTGELFF
few	15	TRBJ1-5	TRBV4-2	-	TGTGCCAGCAGCCAAGAGGGGGCCCAGAATCAGCCCCAGCATTTT	CASSQEGAQNQPQHF
few	14	TRBJ1-1	TRBV14	-	TGTGCCAGCAGCCCAAGAACAGGGTCGACTGAAGCTTTCTTT	CASSPRTGSTEAFF
few	13	TRBJ2-5	TRBV5-1	-	TGCGCCAGCAGCCGCCGGGACGAAGAGACCCAGTACTTC	CASSRRDEETQYF
-	13	TRBJ2-7	TRBV10-3	TRBD2	TGTGCCATCTCCGGGAGGGACTCCTACGAGCAGTACTTC	CAISGRDSYEQYF
few	16	TRBJ1-6	TRBV9	TRBD1	TGTGCCAGCAGCGTCCGGGACAGCTCCTATAATTCACCCCTCCACTTT	CASSVRDSSYNSPLHF
-	12	TRBJ2-7	TRBV9	-	TGTGCCAGCAGCGTAGAGGGTTCCGGGCAGTACTTC	CASSVEGSGQYF
-	12	TRBJ1-5	TRBV30	-	TGTGCCTGGGCGTTAGGCAATCAGCCCCAGCATTTT	CAWALGNQPQHF
few	14	TRBJ2-5	TRBV5-1	TRBD2	TGCGCCAGCAGCCTTGGACTAGCGAGAGAGACCCAGTACTTC	CASSLGLARETQYF
-	14	TRBJ2-3	TRBV5-6	-	TGTGCCAGCAGCTCTTCACAGGGCGCAGATACGCAGTATTTT	CASSSSQGADTQYF
few	16	TRBJ2-1	TRBV4-1	-	TGCGCCAGCAGCCAACCCCGACAGAGCTCCTACAATGAGCAGTTCTTC	CASSQPRQSSYNEQFF
-	15	TRBJ1-2	TRBV7-3	TRBD1	TGTGCCAGCAGCACCCCGGGACAGTCTAGTAAAAGCTACACCTTC	CASSTPGQSSKSYTF
few	13	TRBJ1-1	TRBV30	-	TGTGCCTGGAGTGTGGGGACGAACACTGAAGCTTTCTTT	CAWSVGTNTEAFF
-	14	TRBJ1-5	TRBV19	-	TGTGCCAGTACCGGGGTTGAGGGCAATCAGCCCCAGCATTTT	CASTGVEGNQPQHF
few	16	TRBJ1-3	TRBV6-6	TRBD1	TGTGCCAGCAGCCCCGGACAGGGGGTCGGTGGAAACACCATATATTTT	CASSPGQGVGGNTIYF
few	18	TRBJ2-2	TRBV5-1	-	TGCGCCAGCAGCTCTGTCCCCCCGGGACAAACGAACACCGGGGAGCTGTTTTTT	CASSSVPPGQTNTGELFF
-	14	TRBJ1-2	TRBV2	TRBD1	TGTGCCAGCAGTGAAGCGGGACAGGGGCTAGGCTACACCTTC	CASSEAGQGLGYTF
-	14	TRBJ2-7	TRBV19	-	TGTGCCAGTAGTATAGCGCAGGAAACCTACGAGCAGTACTTC	CASSIAQETYEQYF
-	12	TRBJ2-5	TRBV7-3	-	TGTGCCAGCAGCTTAGATCGCGAGACCCAGTACTTC	CASSLDRETQYF
many	17	TRBJ2-1	TRBV7-2	TRBD2	TGTGCCAGCAGCTTAGTCACTAGCGGGGATAGCTACAATGAGCAGTTCTTC	CASSLVTSGDSYNEQFF
-	15	TRBJ1-2	TRBV5-1	-	TGCGCCAGCAGCTTGGCCCCCCCAGGAGGCTATGGCTACACCTTC	CASSLAPPGGYGYTF
few	14	TRBJ2-1	TRBV2	-	TGTGCCAGCAGCGACGGGACCTTTTACAATGAGCAGTTCTTC	CASSDGTFYNEQFF
few	13	TRBJ2-7	TRBV28	-	TGTGCCAGCAGTTTTGGAGGGACCTACGAGCAGTACTTC	CASSFGGTYEQYF
few	14	TRBJ2-5	TRBV7-2	TRBD2	TGTGCCAGCAGCTTAAATAGCGGGGGAGAGACCCAGTACTTC	CASSLNSGGETQYF
-	13	TRBJ2-5	TRBV13	TRBD2	TGTGCCAGCAGGCGGGGGGCCTCAGAGACCCAGTACTTC	CASRRGASETQYF
few	18	TRBJ2-3	TRBV15	TRBD2	TGTGCCACCAGCAGAGAAAAGGGTGGCGGGGGGGCCAGGGATACGCAGTATTTT	CATSREKGGGGARDTQYF
-	15	TRBJ1-4	TRBV7-2	-	TGTGCCAGCAGCTGGGAACCAGGGTTTAATGAAAAACTGTTTTTT	CASSWEPGFNEKLFF
-	16	TRBJ2-2	TRBV7-8	TRBD2	TGTGCCAGCAGCTTGGTCACTAGCGGGGTAACCGGGGAGCTGTTTTTT	CASSLVTSGVTGELFF
few	14	TRBJ2-1	TRBV25-1	-	TGTGCCAGCAGTGAAGTTCACTGGGCCAATGAGCAGTTCTTC	CASSEVHWANEQFF
few	12	TRBJ2-5	TRBV7-9	TRBD2	TGTGCCGCTAGCGGGGCCACGGAGACCCAGTACTTC	CAASGATETQYF
few	15	TRBJ1-5	TRBV5-1	-	TGCGCCAGCAGCTTGGCCGGGGCCTTCAATCAGCCCCAGCATTTT	CASSLAGAFNQPQHF
few	15	TRBJ1-5	TRBV6-1	-	TGTGCCAGCAGTGTAGAGGGAGGAATCTATCAGCCCCAGCATTTT	CASSVEGGIYQPQHF
-	13	TRBJ2-1	TRBV28	-	TGTGCCAGCAGGTGGCGGCTCTACAATGAGCAGTTCTTC	CASRWRLYNEQFF
few	12	TRBJ2-1	TRBV7-2	-	TGTGCCAGCAGCTTTTGGGAGGTTGAGCAGTTCTTC	CASSFWEVEQFF
few	15	TRBJ1-1	TRBV7-8	TRBD1	TGTGCCACCCTCAGGGGTGACAGGGAGACCACTGAAGCTTTCTTT	CATLRGDRETTEAFF
-	14	TRBJ2-5	TRBV7-9	-	TGTGCCAGCAGCTTTATAGGCGGGCAAGAGACCCAGTACTTC	CASSFIGGQETQYF
-	17	TRBJ1-6	TRBV4-1	-	TGCGCCAGCAGCGGAGGGGCCCAAGACCCCTATAATTCACCCCTCCACTTT	CASSGGAQDPYNSPLHF
few	13	TRBJ1-1	TRBV5-1	-	TGCGCCAGCAGCTGGGCCCAGAACACTGAAGCTTTCTTT	CASSWAQNTEAFF
few	14	TRBJ1-2	TRBV14	-	TGTGCCAGCAGCCCCCTCTTTGGTAACTATGGCTACACCTTC	CASSPLFGNYGYTF
-	16	TRBJ1-1	TRBV6-1	-	TGTGCCAGCAGTGAAGCTGGGGGACATAAGTTCCCTGAAGCTTTCTTT	CASSEAGGHKFPEAFF
few	13	TRBJ2-7	TRBV18	TRBD1	TGTGCCAGCTCACTCCGGGACAGGGACGAGCAGTACTTC	CASSLRDRDEQYF
few	14	TRBJ2-2	TRBV10-2	-	TGCGCCAGCAGTCTAGCGATTGGGACCGGGGAGCTGTTTTTT	CASSLAIGTGELFF
-	15	TRBJ1-1	TRBV9	-	TGTGCCAGCAGCGTAACGTGGGGGGAGGGCACTGAAGCTTTCTTT	CASSVTWGEGTEAFF
few	17	TRBJ1-6	TRBV5-1	-	TGCGCCAGCAGCTTGGGATCTCGGCCCCGGGGTAATTCACCCCTCCACTTT	CASSLGSRPRGNSPLHF
-	13	TRBJ1-2	TRBV18	-	TGTGCCAGCTCAATTTCCCGGGACCCCGACTACACCTTC	CASSISRDPDYTF
-	12	TRBJ2-6	TRBV30	-	TGTGCCTGGAGTGCTGGGGCCAACGTCCTGACTTTC	CAWSAGANVLTF
-	14	TRBJ2-5	TRBV30	-	TGTGCCTGGAGGGGTCACAGGGTTCGGGAGACCCAGTACTTC	CAWRGHRVRETQYF
-	14	TRBJ1-2	TRBV9	TRBD1	TGTGCCAGCAGCGGGGACAGATTCAACTATGGCTACACCTTC	CASSGDRFNYGYTF
few	11	TRBJ1-2	TRBV28	-	TGTGCCAGCAGCAACTGGTCGGGCTACACCTTC	CASSNWSGYTF
-	13	TRBJ2-1	TRBV6-5	TRBD1	TGTGCCAGCACCAGGACAGGGATCAATGAGCAGTTCTTC	CASTRTGINEQFF